The text below deals with one TCR beta chain. This sample is part of a study of blood T cell repertoires in COVID-19. Here immunoSEQ multiplex PCR was the method, and the copy in TCRdb shows in-frame clones only, minus some. The sample lists about 350,000 clones; roughly 90% were seen once. The CDR3 runs 15 residues. CDR1 and CDR2 from the germline V gene are SGHAT and FQNNGV. With 5 bases removed from V and 1 base from J, the gap between germline ends came to 14 bases. This chain uses TRBV11-2 with TRBJ2-5; tentative D call: TRBD1 (6 bases). The material sequenced was PBMCs or T cells enriched from blood (not recorded which). The clonotype originates from a woman between 25 and 40 years old who had been exposed to COVID-19. The CDR3 is CASSTQDSPQETQYF. CDR3 nucleotide sequence: TGTGCCAGCAGCACCCAGGACAGTCCCCAAGAGACCCAGTACTTC. The full variable domain, in which reference TRBV11-2 and TRBJ2-5 provide the parts outside the CDR3, is EAGVAQSPRYKIIEKRQSVAFWCNPISGHATLYWYQQILGQGPKLLIQFQNNGVVDDSQLPKDRFSAERLKGVDSTLKIQPAKLEDSAVYLCASSTQDSPQETQYFGPGTRLLVL.